One T cell receptor beta chain is described in this entry. Other DNA sequences within the sample encode an identical CDR3. TCRdb's copy holds only in-frame clones and misses some; the assay was immunoSEQ multiplex PCR. Among roughly 2 million clones listed, approximately 95% were seen once. The data stem from a study of shared clonotypes between healthy human individuals. The CDR3 covers 13 residues. Germline V gives CDR1 MDHEN, CDR2 SYDVKM. Trimming stripped 3 bases from V and 4 bases from J, with 9 bases between. This chain uses TRBV28 with TRBJ1-2; D gene ambiguous. The source material was naive CD4+ T cells sorted from blood. Noted subset: CD45RA+ positively selected. The clonotype comes from a man aged 18 to 29 in good health. The CDR3 coding sequence is TGTGCCAGCAGTTTGGGAGGATCCTATGGCTACACCTTC. It specifies CASSLGGSYGYTF.